Below, 4 T cell receptor beta chains from the same sample are listed, as sequenced in a study of Graves' ophthalmopathy and Graves' hyperthyroidism. RNA transcripts were the template, and TCR beta CDR3 regions were amplified from them. Investigators did first-round RT-PCR with HTBI primers, then second-round multiplex PCR. TCRdb called the multiplex PCR reads again in MiXCR, with one record for every CDR3 protein. The table includes around 660,000 distinct CDR3 sequences, roughly two fifths detected once. The sample was peripheral blood. The receptors here all came from an adult man with Graves' ophthalmopathy.

For this clonotype: This may arise from a read error, as a much more abundant clone is one base away. This sequence joins TRBV5-1 and TRBJ2-7; 9 bases are a match to TRBD1. Germline CDR1 and CDR2: SGHRS and YFSETQ. V was clipped by 7 bases and J by 5 bases; unmatched bases: 10. The CDR3 has 14 amino acids. The chain's CDR3 is CASGLGQGRDEQYF. CDR3 DNA: TGCGCCAGCGGCCTAGGACAGGGGAGGGACGAGCAGTACTTC.

This CDR3 is CSVERQGWRKTQYF. CDR3 bases: TGCAGCGTTGAGAGGCAGGGGTGGCGAAAGACCCAGTACTTC. J is TRBJ2-5 and V is TRBV29-1; tentative D call: TRBD1 (6 bases). Trimming removed 3 bases from V and 6 bases from J, with 17 bases in between. The germline V gene encodes CDR1 SQVTM and CDR2 ANQGSEA. This CDR3 spans 14 amino acids.

This chain links TRBV20-1 with TRBJ2-7, with 11 nucleotides matching TRBD2. CDR3 length: 14 amino acids. J gave up 5 bases and V 5 bases, and 8 bases lay outside the gene matches. Germline V gene lookup returns CDR1 DFQATT and CDR2 SNEGSKA (reference sequence). The DNA of the CDR3 is TGCAGTGCTGGAAATAGCGGGAGGGTTCACGAGCAGTACGTC. It specifies CSAGNSGRVHEQYV.

Notes on this clonotype: This clone may be a read error of a much larger clone one base away. This chain connects TRBV2 to TRBJ2-7; 7 positions agree with TRBD2. J was trimmed by 1 base and V by 11 bases; bases with no gene match: 11. The CDR3 is made up of 14 amino acids. The germline V gene has CDR1 SNHLY and CDR2 FYNNEI. The CDR3 reads CAGNVKAGSYEQYF. In DNA, the CDR3 is TGTGCCGGCAACGTGAAAGCGGGGTCCTACGAGCAGTACTTC.